A single sample is the source of the 17 T cell receptor beta chains below, sequenced in a study of regulatory T cells in long-lasting Graves disease. For TCR beta, libraries came from iRepertoire HTBI primers and Arm-PCR of CDR3 regions. MiXCR, run by TCRdb on the multiplex PCR reads, gives a single entry per CDR3 protein. The table records 350,000 to 500,000 distinct CDR3 sequences, 20% to 25% of them present only once. Time point noted: persistent/refractory GD, antithyroid drugs over 5 years with positive TRAb. Isolated PBMC RNA provided the starting material for the TCR library. Source: peripheral blood mononuclear cells (PBMCs), taken when the disease was refractory, from a patient treated with antithyroid drugs. The source of these receptors is a female donor with Graves disease.

This clonotype showed up just a few times. The genes are TRBV6-1 and TRBJ1-5; 7 bases line up with TRBD1. V was pared by 7 bases and J by 4 bases, with 4 bases of the junction left unmatched. This CDR3 is built from 13 residues. Germline V CDR1 and CDR2: MNHNS, SASEGT. The CDR3 loop reads CASTLTGNQPQHF. The CDR3 region has the DNA TGTGCCAGCACCCTGACAGGGAATCAGCCCCAGCATTTT.

In its sample, this clonotype was seen a few times. The chain combines TRBV3-1 with TRBJ1-6, with TRBD1 identical over 9 bases. The length of the CDR3 is 14 residues. V shed 3 bases and J 8 bases; nucleotides not matched to a gene: 2. Per germline, CDR1 LGHDT and CDR2 YNNKEL (reference sequence). CDR3 protein: CASSQDRGYSPLHF. For the CDR3, the DNA is TGTGCCAGCAGCCAGGACAGGGGTTATTCACCCCTCCACTTT.

The chain joins TRBV30 to TRBJ2-7; TRBD1 is a possible D gene (6 bases). CDR3 length: 15 residues. V lost 3 bases and J lost 2, with 17 bases in between. Germline CDR1 GTSNPN, CDR2 SVGIG (reference sequence). The DNA of the CDR3 is TGTGCCTGGAGGCGCCGGGACATCAAACCCTACGAGCAGTACTTC. It is translated as CAWRRRDIKPYEQYF.

This clonotype has at least ten counts. The rearrangement joins TRBV6-2 or TRBV6-3 to TRBJ1-5; a weak D match, TRBD1 (6 bases). Germline loops: CDR1 MNHEY, CDR2 SVGEGT. With 4 bases removed from V and 2 bases from J, the gap between germline ends came to 24 bases. This CDR3 is 19 amino acids long. The CDR3 loop reads CASSFKGHELGSGNQPQHF. The CDR3 coding sequence is TGTGCCAGCAGTTTTAAGGGACACGAGCTCGGAAGTGGCAATCAGCCCCAGCATTTT.

This clonotype was found many times. The chain employs TRBV13 and TRBJ2-5; 15 bases line up with TRBD2. CDR3 size: 16 residues. Germline CDR1 is PRHDT and CDR2 is FYEKMQ (reference sequence). V was clipped by 4 bases and J by 5 bases; unmatched bases: 5. This CDR3 reads CASSSGLAGGRETQYF. The CDR3 coding sequence is TGTGCCAGCAGCTCCGGACTAGCGGGAGGGAGGGAGACCCAGTACTTC.

The chain links TRBV7-3 to TRBJ2-7, with D maybe TRBD1 (6 bases). Per germline, CDR1 SGHTA and CDR2 FQGTGA. CDR3 size: 14 residues. The V and J ends lost 5 bases and 4 bases respectively, with 15 bases between them. CDR3 in amino acids: CASSADRSGYEQYF. CDR3 in DNA: TGTGCCAGCAGCGCCGACAGGTCGGGGTACGAGCAGTACTTC.

This clonotype was counted a few times. This may arise from a read error, as a much more abundant clone is one base away. The chain has TRBV6-2 or TRBV6-3 and TRBJ2-2; D is uncertain. CDR1 is MNHEY and CDR2 is SVGEGT in the germline V gene. The CDR3 spans 15 residues. With 5 bases removed from V and 2 bases from J, the gap between germline ends came to 12 bases. For the CDR3, the DNA is TGTGCCAGCAGTGGAGCTAACGCCAACACCGGGGAGCTGTTTTTT. Protein product: CASSGANANTGELFF.

The genes are TRBV5-1 and TRBJ2-7; 10 bases are a match to TRBD1. The CDR3 covers 16 residues. From germline, CDR1 is SGHRS and CDR2 YFSETQ. The V segment lost 4 bases and the J segment 5 bases; nucleotides outside the gene matches: 12. The CDR3 sequence is CASSGLEGQGIDEQYF. The CDR3 DNA is TGCGCCAGCAGCGGACTCGAGGGACAGGGGATTGACGAGCAGTACTTC.

This clonotype was found a few times. The chain is built from TRBV15 and TRBJ1-1, with D tentatively TRBD1 (5 bases). The CDR3 sequence is 14 residues long. Between the trimmed V and J ends, which lost 0 bases and 8 bases, there was a span of 13 bases. Germline V gene lookup returns CDR1 LNHNV and CDR2 YYDKDF (reference sequence). CDR3: CATSRDPGGNEAFF. For the CDR3, the DNA is TGTGCCACCAGCAGAGATCCGGGGGGGAACGAAGCTTTCTTT. Full variable domain (remainder filled in from reference TRBV15 and TRBJ1-1): DAMVIQNPRYQVTQFGKPVTLSCSQTLNHNVMYWYQQKSSQAPKLLFHYYDKDFNNEADTPDNFQSRRPNTSFCFLDIRSPGLGDTAMYLCATSRDPGGNEAFFGQGTRLTVV.

V and J are TRBV24-1 and TRBJ1-5; 10 bases fit TRBD1. The length of the CDR3 is 20 residues. Germline V CDR1 and CDR2: KGHDR, SFDVKD. V lost 2 bases to trimming and J lost 4 bases; unmatched junction nucleotides: 16. CDR3 in DNA: TGTGCCACCAGTGATTCGGGTAGAGGACAGGGGGTTCCCTGGAATCAGCCCCAGCATTTT. This sequence encodes CATSDSGRGQGVPWNQPQHF.

In this sample, this clonotype turned up many times. The V call is TRBV27, the J call TRBJ2-5; 12 bases align to TRBD1. In germline, CDR1 is MNHEY, CDR2 SMNVEV (reference sequence). This CDR3 is built from 16 residues. Trimming cost V 5 bases and J 5 bases; bases outside gene matches: 9. CDR3 in amino acids: CASSLLGTGGGETQYF. The CDR3, as DNA: TGTGCCAGCAGTCTACTAGGGACAGGGGGCGGTGAGACCCAGTACTTC.

This clonotype showed up many times. In DNA, the CDR3 is TGTGCCAGCAGCTTAGGGAACTCCAGAGGCAATCAGCCCCAGCATTTT. Protein sequence: CASSLGNSRGNQPQHF. V usage is TRBV5-6 and J usage is TRBJ1-5, with D hard to call. Germline CDR1 reads SGHDT; CDR2 reads YYEEEE. CDR3 size: 16 residues. The V gene lost 2 bases and the J gene lost 2 bases, with 14 bases spanning the gap. The variable domain in full, completed from reference TRBV5-6 and TRBJ1-5, reads DAGVTQSPTHLIKTRGQQVTLRCSPKSGHDTVSWYQQALGQGPQFIFQYYEEEERQRGNFPDRFSGHQFPNYSSELNVNALLLGDSALYLCASSLGNSRGNQPQHFGDGTRLSIL.

The rearrangement links TRBV2 to TRBJ2-1; 10 bases agree with TRBD2. The V gene end was trimmed by 5 bases and the J gene end by 3 bases; junction bases not matched to a gene: 7. Germline V gene sequence: CDR1 SNHLY, CDR2 FYNNEI. This CDR3 contains 16 residues. The CDR3 DNA reads TGTGCCAGCAGTACTTCTAGCGGGAGCCTCTACAATGAGCAGTTCTTC. The encoded protein is CASSTSSGSLYNEQFF. The variable domain in full, with the rest retrieved from reference TRBV2 and TRBJ2-1, is EPEVTQTPSHQVTQMGQEVILRCVPISNHLYFYWYRQILGQKVEFLVSFYNNEISEKSEIFDDQFSVERPDGSNFTLKIRSTKLEDSAMYFCASSTSSGSLYNEQFFGPGTRLTVL.

The chain links TRBV19 to TRBJ2-5, with unresolved D. In germline, CDR1 is LNHDA, CDR2 SQIVND (reference sequence). This CDR3 contains 16 residues. V was clipped by 3 bases and J by 4 bases, with 18 bases between them. CDR3 sequence reads: CASSIRLSRKGETQYF. Written as DNA, the CDR3 is TGTGCCAGTAGTATCCGATTAAGTCGGAAAGGAGAGACCCAGTACTTC.

CDR3 nucleotide sequence: TGCGCCAGCAGCCAAGATCCCCCTAGCGGGATAACCTACGAGCAGTACTTC. Encoded protein: CASSQDPPSGITYEQYF. The rearrangement links TRBV4-1 to TRBJ2-7, with 9 bases lining up with TRBD2. Germline CDR1 is MGHRA and CDR2 is YSYEKL. This CDR3 has 17 residues. Unmatched junction bases numbered 8, after V lost 0 bases and J lost 2 bases.

For this clonotype: The CDR3 ends on some other residue instead of the conserved phenylalanine or tryptophan, so this is likely a read error. The DNA is omitted, as the CDR3 cannot be located on it reliably, and the CDR3 follows TCRdb's listing. This chain uses TRBV24-1 with TRBJ2-7; the table's D call of TRBD1 was not tested on the DNA. Germline lookup yields CDR1 KGHDR and CDR2 SFDVKD. The CDR3 length is 10 residues, termini included. The CDR3 sequence is CATSGRQGII.

This chain connects TRBV20-1 to TRBJ1-2; 9 positions match TRBD1. The CDR3 contains 19 residues. J was trimmed by 2 bases and V by 5 bases; bases with no gene match: 21. Germline V gives CDR1 DFQATT, CDR2 SNEGSKA (reference sequence). In DNA form, the CDR3 reads TGCAGTGCTGGACTAAATGCTGCTATACGGACAGGGGCCAACTATGGCTACACCTTC. This codes for CSAGLNAAIRTGANYGYTF.